These T cell receptor beta chains were read from a single sample in a study of control samples from healthy donors and cancer patients. Generated by immunoSEQ multiplex PCR, the TCRdb table keeps only in-frame clones and is missing some. The sample contains over 7,500 clones, about 91% of which appear only once. The sequenced sample consisted of PBMCs. These receptor sequences come from a man in his sixties with colorectal cancer. CDR3s include the opening cysteine and the closing phenylalanine or tryptophan.

CDR3 protein: CASSLGISKSPLHF
V gene: TRBV3-1/TRBV3-2

CDR3 protein: CASSQGEGGASSYEQYF
V gene: TRBV4-2

CDR3 protein: CASSLVVEGDADTQYF
V gene: TRBV4-3

CDR3 protein: CASSLNGGQYYNEQFF
V gene: TRBV7-3

CDR3 protein: CASSLRYWHNNEKLFF
V gene: TRBV28

CDR3 protein: CASSLDGNYGYTF
V gene: TRBV28

CDR3 protein: CASGGGESGLAETQYF
V gene: TRBV7-8

CDR3 protein: CASRPLRATHEQYF
V gene: TRBV11-2

CDR3 protein: CASSVFTPTDTQYF
V gene: TRBV6-2/TRBV6-3

CDR3 protein: CASDLFTYNEQFF
V gene: TRBV2

CDR3 protein: CASSSGHTSGNTIYF
V gene: TRBV5-1

CDR3 protein: CASSLVPGHGYTF
V gene: TRBV12-3/TRBV12-4

CDR3 protein: CASSLGGTVRKTNEQFF
V gene: TRBV5-4

CDR3 protein: CASNVRDSEAFF
V gene: TRBV6-1

CDR3 protein: CASSGRTGSSYNSPLHF
V gene: TRBV25-1

CDR3 protein: CASSLSRLTGSLMGNTEAFF
V gene: TRBV5-1

CDR3 protein: CASRRGGSSTEAFF
V gene: TRBV2

CDR3 protein: CASSSDLTVTNTGELFF
V gene: TRBV7-6

CDR3 protein: CASSYRGLDQPQHF
V gene: TRBV6-2/TRBV6-3

CDR3 protein: CATSDPGQGFRDTQYF
V gene: TRBV24-1

CDR3 protein: CASSLGPTQLAGLYNEQFF
V gene: TRBV7-2

CDR3 protein: CASSLQGANNEQFF
V gene: TRBV19

CDR3 protein: CASSLLGDEQFF
V gene: TRBV27

CDR3 protein: CAWSEGIYNSPLHF
V gene: TRBV30

CDR3 protein: CASSPTYEQYF
V gene: TRBV2

CDR3 protein: CASRRQHDSYEQYF
V gene: TRBV19

CDR3 protein: CASSSLYQETQYF
V gene: TRBV27

CDR3 protein: CASSLGPGGRANTEAFF
V gene: TRBV5-1